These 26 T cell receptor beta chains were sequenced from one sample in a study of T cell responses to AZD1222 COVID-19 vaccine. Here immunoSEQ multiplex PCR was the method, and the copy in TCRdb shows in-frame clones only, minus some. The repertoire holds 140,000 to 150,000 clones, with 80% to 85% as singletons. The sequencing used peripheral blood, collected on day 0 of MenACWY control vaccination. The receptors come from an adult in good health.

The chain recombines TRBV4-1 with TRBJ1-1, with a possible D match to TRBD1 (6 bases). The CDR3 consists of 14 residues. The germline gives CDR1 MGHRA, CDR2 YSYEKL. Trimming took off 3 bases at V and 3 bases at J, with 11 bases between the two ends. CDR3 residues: CASSHHTGYTEAFF. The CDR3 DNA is TGCGCCAGCAGCCACCATACAGGGTACACTGAAGCTTTCTTT.

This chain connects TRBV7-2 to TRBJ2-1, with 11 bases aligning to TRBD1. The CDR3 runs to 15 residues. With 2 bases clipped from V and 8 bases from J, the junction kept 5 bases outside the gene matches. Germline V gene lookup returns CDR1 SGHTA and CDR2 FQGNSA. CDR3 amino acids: CASSLRRTGGDEQFF. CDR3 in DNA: TGTGCCAGCAGCTTACGGAGGACAGGGGGCGATGAGCAGTTCTTC.

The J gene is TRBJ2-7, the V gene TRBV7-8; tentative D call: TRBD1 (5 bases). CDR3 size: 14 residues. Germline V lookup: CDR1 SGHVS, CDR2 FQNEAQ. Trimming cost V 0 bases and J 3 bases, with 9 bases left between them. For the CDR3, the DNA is TGTGCCAGCAGCTTAGCGGTGACAGACTACGAGCAGTACTTC. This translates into CASSLAVTDYEQYF.

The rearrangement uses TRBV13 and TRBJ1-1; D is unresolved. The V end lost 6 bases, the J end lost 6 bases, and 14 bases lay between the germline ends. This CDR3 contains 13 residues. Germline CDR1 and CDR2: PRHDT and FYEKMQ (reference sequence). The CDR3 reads CASSEINFAEAFF. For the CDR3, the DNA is TGTGCCAGCAGTGAGATAAATTTCGCTGAAGCTTTCTTT.

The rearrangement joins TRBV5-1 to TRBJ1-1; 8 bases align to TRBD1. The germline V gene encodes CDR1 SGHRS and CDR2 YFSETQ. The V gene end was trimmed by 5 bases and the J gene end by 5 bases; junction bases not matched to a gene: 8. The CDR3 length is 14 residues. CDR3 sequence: CASRTGTGGTEAFF. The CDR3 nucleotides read TGCGCCAGCAGAACCGGGACAGGTGGGACTGAAGCTTTCTTT. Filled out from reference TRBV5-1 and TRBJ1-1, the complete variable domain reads KAGVTQTPRYLIKTRGQQVTLSCSPISGHRSVSWYQQTPGQGLQFLFEYFSETQRNKGNFPGRFSGRQFSNSRSEMNVSTLELGDSALYLCASRTGTGGTEAFFGQGTRLTVV.

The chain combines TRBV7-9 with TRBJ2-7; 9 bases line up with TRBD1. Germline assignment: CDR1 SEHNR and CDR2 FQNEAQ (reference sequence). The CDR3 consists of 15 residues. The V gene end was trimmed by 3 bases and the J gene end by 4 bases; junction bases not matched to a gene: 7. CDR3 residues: CASSFRGQGLYEQYF. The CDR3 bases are TGTGCCAGCAGCTTTCGGGGACAGGGTCTATACGAGCAGTACTTC.

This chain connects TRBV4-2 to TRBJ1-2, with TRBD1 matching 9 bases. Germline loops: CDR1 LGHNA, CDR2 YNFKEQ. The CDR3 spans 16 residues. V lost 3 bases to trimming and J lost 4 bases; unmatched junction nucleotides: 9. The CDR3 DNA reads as TGTGCCAGCAGCCAGGAACAGGGGGCGTATGGCTATGGCTACACCTTC. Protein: CASSQEQGAYGYGYTF.

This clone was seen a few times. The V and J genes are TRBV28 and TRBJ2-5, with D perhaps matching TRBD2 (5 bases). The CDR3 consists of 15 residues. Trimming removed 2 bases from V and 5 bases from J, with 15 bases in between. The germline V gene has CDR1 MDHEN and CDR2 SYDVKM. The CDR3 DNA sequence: TGTGCCAGCAGTTTAAGGACTCTAGGTAGGGAGACCCAGTACTTC. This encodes CASSLRTLGRETQYF.

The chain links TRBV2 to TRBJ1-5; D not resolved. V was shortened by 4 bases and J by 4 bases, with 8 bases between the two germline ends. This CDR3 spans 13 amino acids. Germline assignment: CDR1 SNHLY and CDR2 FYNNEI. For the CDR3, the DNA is TGTGCCAGCAGTGTGGGTGGGAATCAGCCCCAGCATTTT. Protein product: CASSVGGNQPQHF.

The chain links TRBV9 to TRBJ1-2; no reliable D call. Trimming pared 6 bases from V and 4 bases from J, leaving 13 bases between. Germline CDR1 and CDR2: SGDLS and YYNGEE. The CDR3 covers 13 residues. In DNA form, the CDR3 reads TGTGCCAGCACCCTGGACGGAGCCTATGGCTACACCTTC. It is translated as CASTLDGAYGYTF.

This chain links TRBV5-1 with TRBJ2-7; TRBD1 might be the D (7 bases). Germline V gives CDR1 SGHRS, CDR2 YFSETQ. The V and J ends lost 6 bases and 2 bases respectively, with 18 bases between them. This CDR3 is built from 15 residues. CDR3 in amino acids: CASIGGGQIPYEQYV. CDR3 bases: TGCGCCAGCATCGGAGGGGGCCAAATTCCCTACGAGCAGTACGTC.

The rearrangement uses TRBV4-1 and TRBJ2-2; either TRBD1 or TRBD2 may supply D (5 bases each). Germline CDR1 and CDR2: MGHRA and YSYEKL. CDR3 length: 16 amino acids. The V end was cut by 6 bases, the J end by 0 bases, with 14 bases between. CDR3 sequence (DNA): TGCGCCAGCAGTCCCACGGGGACCGCGAACACCGGGGAGCTGTTTTTT. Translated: CASSPTGTANTGELFF.

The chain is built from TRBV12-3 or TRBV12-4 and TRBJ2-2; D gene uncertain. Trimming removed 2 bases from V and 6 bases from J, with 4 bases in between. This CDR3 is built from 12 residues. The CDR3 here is CASSLRPGELFF. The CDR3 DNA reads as TGTGCCAGCAGTTTAAGGCCCGGGGAGCTGTTTTTT.

CDR3 sequence: CASSWTGARDTQYF. CDR3 coding DNA: TGTGCCAGCAGCTGGACAGGGGCGAGGGATACGCAGTATTTT. This rearrangement joins TRBV7-8 to TRBJ2-3; 9 positions match TRBD1. V was clipped by 4 bases and J by 6 bases; unmatched bases: 5. The CDR3 spans 14 residues. Germline CDR1 SGHVS, CDR2 FQNEAQ.

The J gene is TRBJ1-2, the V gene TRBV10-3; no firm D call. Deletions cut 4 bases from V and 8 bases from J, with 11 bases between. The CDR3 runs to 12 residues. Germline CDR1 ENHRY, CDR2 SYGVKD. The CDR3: CAISVPRGGYTF. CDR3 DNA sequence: TGTGCCATCAGTGTCCCTCGAGGAGGCTACACCTTC.

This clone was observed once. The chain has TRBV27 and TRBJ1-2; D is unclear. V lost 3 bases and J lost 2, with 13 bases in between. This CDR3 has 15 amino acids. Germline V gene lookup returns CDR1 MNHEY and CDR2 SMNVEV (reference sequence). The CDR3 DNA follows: TGTGCCAGCAGTTTCCGCGGACCGTTGAACTATGGCTACACCTTC. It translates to CASSFRGPLNYGYTF.

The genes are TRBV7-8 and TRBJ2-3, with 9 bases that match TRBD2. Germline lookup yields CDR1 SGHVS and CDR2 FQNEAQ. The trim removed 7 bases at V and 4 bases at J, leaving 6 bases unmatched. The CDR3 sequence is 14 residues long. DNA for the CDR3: TGTGCCAGCATGAAGGCGGGGGGGTCAGATACGCAGTATTTT. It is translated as CASMKAGGSDTQYF.

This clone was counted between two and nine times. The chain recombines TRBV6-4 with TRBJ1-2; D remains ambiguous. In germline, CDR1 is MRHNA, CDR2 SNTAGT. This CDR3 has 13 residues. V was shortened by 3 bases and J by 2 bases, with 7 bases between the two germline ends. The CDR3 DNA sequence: TGTGCCAGCAGTGAAAAAGAGAACTATGGCTACACCTTC. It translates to CASSEKENYGYTF.

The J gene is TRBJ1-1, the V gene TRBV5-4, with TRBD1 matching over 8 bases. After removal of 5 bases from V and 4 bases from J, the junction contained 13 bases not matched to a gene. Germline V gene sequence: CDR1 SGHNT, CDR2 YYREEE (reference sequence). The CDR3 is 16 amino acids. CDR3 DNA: TGTGCCAGCAGAGAGGATCAGGGGGCGCCCATCACTGAAGCTTTCTTT. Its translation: CASREDQGAPITEAFF.

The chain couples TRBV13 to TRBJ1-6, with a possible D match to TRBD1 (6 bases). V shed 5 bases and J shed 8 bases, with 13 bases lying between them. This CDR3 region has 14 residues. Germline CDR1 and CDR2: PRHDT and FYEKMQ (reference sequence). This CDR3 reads CASSVRTEYSPLHF. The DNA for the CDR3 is TGTGCCAGCAGCGTTAGGACAGAGTATTCACCCCTCCACTTT.

CDR3: CASSLRVQETQYF. The CDR3 nucleotides are TGTGCCAGCAGTTTAAGGGTACAAGAGACCCAGTACTTC. The chain links TRBV12-3 or TRBV12-4 to TRBJ2-5; D is undetermined. This CDR3 spans 13 amino acids. V shed 2 bases and J shed 2 bases, with 6 bases lying between them.

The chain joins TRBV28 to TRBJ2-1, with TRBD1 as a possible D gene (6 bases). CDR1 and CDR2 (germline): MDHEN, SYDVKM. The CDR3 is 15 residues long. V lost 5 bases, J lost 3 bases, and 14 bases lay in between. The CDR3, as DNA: TGTGCCAGCAGTCTCATAGGACAGTACTACAATGAGCAGTTCTTC. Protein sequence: CASSLIGQYYNEQFF.

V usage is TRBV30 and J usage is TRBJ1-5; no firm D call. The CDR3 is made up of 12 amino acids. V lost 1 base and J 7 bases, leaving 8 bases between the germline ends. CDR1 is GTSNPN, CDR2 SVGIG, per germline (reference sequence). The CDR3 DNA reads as TGTGCCTGGAGTGCAGAGGCCCAGCCCCAGCATTTT. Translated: CAWSAEAQPQHF.

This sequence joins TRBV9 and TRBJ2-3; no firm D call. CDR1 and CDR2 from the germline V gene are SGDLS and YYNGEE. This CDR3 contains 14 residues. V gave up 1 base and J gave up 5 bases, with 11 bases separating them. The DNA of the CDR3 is TGTGCCAGCAGCGTATCGTTGGGTCTAGATACGCAGTATTTT. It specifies CASSVSLGLDTQYF.

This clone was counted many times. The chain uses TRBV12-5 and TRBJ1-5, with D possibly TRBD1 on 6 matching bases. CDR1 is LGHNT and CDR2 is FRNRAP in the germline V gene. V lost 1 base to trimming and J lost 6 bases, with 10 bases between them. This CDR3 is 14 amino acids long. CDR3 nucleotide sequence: TGTGCTAGTGGTTTGGGACAGGCAGTTCAGCCCCAGCATTTT. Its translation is CASGLGQAVQPQHF.

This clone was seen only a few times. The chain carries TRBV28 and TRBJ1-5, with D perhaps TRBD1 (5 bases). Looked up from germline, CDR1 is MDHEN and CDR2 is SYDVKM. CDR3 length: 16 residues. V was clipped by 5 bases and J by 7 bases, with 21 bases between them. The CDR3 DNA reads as TGTGCCAGCAGTCCCCTCTCCAGGGTAACGGGCCAGCCCCAGCATTTT. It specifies CASSPLSRVTGQPQHF.